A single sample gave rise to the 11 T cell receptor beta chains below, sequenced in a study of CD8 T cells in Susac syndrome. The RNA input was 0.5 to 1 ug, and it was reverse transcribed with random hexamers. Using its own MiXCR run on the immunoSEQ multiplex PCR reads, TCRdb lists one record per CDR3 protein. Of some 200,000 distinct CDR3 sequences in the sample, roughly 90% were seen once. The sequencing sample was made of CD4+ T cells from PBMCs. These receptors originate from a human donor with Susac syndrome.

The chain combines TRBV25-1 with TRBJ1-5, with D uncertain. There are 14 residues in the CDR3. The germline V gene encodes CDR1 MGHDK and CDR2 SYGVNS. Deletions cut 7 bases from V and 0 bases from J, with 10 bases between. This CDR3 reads CASKDSSSNQPQHF. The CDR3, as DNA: TGTGCCAGCAAAGACTCCTCTAGCAATCAGCCCCAGCATTTT.

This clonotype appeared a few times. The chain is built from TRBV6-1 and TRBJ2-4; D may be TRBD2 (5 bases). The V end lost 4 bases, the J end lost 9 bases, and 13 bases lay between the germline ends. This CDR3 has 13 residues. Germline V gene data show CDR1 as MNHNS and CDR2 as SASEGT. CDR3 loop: CASSATREGIQYF. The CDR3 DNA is TGTGCCAGCAGTGCGACCCGCGAGGGCATTCAGTACTTC.

The CDR3 DNA reads as TGTGCCATCACCAGGGACAGGGCGGCAGATACGCAGTATTTT. Its protein is CAITRDRAADTQYF. This sequence joins TRBV10-3 and TRBJ2-3; 9 nucleotides match TRBD1. The J segment lost 4 bases and the V segment lost 7 bases, leaving 6 bases of the junction unmatched. Germline CDR1 ENHRY, CDR2 SYGVKD. CDR3 size: 14 residues.

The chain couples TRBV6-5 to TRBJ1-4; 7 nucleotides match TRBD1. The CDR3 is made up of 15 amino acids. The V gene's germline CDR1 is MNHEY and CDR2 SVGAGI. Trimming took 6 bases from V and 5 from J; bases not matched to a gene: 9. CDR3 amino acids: CASSSGQVGNEKLFF. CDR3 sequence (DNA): TGTGCCAGCAGCTCCGGACAGGTGGGAAATGAAAAACTGTTTTTT.

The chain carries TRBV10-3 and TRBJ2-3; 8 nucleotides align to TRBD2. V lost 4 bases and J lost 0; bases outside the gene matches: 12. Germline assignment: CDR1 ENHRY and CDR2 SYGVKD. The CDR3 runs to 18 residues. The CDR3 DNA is TGTGCCATCAGTGGGAGCCTCGGACTAGCCTCTAGCACAGATACGCAGTATTTT. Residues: CAISGSLGLASSTDTQYF.

DNA of the CDR3: TGTGCCAGCAGTCGGGACCCAAGCCGGTACTTC. It yields the protein CASSRDPSRYF. The rearrangement links TRBV6-5 to TRBJ2-5; D may be TRBD1 or TRBD2 (5 bases each). From germline, CDR1 is MNHEY and CDR2 SVGAGI. This CDR3 has 11 residues. V shed 5 bases and J shed 13 bases, with 14 bases lying between them.

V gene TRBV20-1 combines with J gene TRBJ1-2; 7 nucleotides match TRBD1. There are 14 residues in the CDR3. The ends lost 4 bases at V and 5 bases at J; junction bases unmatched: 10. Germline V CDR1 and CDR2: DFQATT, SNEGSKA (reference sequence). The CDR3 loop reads CSAKTQGRGYGYTF. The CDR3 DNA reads TGCAGTGCTAAGACACAGGGGAGGGGTTATGGCTACACCTTC.

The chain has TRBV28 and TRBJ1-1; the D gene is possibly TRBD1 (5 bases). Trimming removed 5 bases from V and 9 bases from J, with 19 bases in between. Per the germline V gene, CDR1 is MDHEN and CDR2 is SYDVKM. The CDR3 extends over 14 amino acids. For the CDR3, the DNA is TGTGCCAGCAGTCCACAGGCCTTGGTGACTCAAGCTTTCTTT. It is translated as CASSPQALVTQAFF. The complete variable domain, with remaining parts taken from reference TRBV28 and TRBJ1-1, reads DVKVTQSSRYLVKRTGEKVFLECVQDMDHENMFWYRQDPGLGLRLIYFSYDVKMKEKGDIPEGYSVSREKKERFSLILESASTNQTSMYLCASSPQALVTQAFFGQGTRLTVV.

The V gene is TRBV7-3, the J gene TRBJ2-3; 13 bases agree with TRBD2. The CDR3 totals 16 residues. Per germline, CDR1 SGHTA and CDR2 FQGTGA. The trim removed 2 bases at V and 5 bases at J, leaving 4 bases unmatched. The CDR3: CASSLDGLAGVDTQYF. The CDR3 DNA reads TGTGCCAGCAGCTTAGATGGACTAGCGGGAGTAGATACGCAGTATTTT. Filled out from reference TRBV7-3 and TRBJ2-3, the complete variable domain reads GAGVSQTPSNKVTEKGKYVELRCDPISGHTALYWYRQSLGQGPEFLIYFQGTGAADDSGLPNDRFFAVRPEGSVSTLKIQRTERGDSAVYLCASSLDGLAGVDTQYFGPGTRLTVL.

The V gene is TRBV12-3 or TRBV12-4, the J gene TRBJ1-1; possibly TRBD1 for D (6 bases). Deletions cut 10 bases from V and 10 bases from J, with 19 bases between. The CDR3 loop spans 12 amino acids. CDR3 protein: CATQTGSIGAFF. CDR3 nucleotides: TGTGCCACCCAGACAGGCAGCATTGGAGCTTTCTTT.

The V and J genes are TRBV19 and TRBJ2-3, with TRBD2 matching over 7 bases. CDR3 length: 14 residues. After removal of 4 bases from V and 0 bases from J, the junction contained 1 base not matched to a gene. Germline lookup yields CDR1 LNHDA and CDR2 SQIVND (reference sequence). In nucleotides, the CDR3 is TGTGCCAGTAGTACGGGACTAAGCACAGATACGCAGTATTTT. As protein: CASSTGLSTDTQYF.